This TCR beta chain derives from a study of tumor-infiltrating lymphocytes in primary liver carcinoma (dated by TCRdb to 2016 to 2017). A note on the overall study: Hepatocellular carcinoma (four) or combined HCC and intrahepatic cholangiocarcinoma (one) was present in the five patients, who were three men and two women aged 30 to 69 years. The five patients had tumors of stage T1-T3 N0M0, with maximum diameters ranging from roughly 4 to 11 cm. TCRbeta repertoire sequencing, expression microarrays and whole-exome sequencing were combined in the study across five regions of each liver tumor, with adjacent normal tissue and blood also included. Samples yielded roughly 3.5 to 7.13 million productive TCRbeta reads; read depth did not differ significantly between tissue types. The 25 to 30 tumor region samples were profiled with Agilent mRNA microarrays so that TCRbeta repertoire diversity could be related to the local molecular phenotype. Reproducibility between technical replicate repertoires was high, with correlation coefficients above 0.95 and mean shared-clone rates about 0.9. A total of about 35 specimens from 5 patients, comprising some 25 tumor regions, 5 adjacent noncancerous liver tissues and 5 peripheral blood samples, were covered by TCRbeta repertoire sequencing.

Using a constant-region primer and ProtoScript II reverse transcriptase, TCRbeta-specific cDNA was reverse-transcribed from 500 ng total RNA. Three nested multiplex PCR rounds, following a slightly modified ARM-PCR procedure, were used to build the TCRbeta libraries. Each of the first two PCR rounds ran for about 9 cycles and used multiplex TRBV1-TRBV30 forward primers together with a Cbeta reverse primer. A final 25-cycle PCR with Deep VentR polymerase added sample barcodes and Illumina adapters. Before sequencing, amplicons between 200 and 500 bp were purified from gel using a QIAquick gel extraction kit. TCRbeta amplicons were sequenced on an Illumina HiSeq 2500 with 250-bp paired-end reads. The original pipeline was this. Quality trimming of reads was performed with Trimmomatic v0.33, and paired reads were merged with FLASH v1.2.11 so that full CDR3 sequences could be recovered. MiGEC v1.2.1b assigned V, D and J germline segments to the rearranged TCRbeta sequences. VDJtools v1.0.0 computed clonotype statistics and Shannon-Wiener diversity indices. Except for diversity analysis, only the 250 most abundant clonotypes of each sample were used in subsequent analyses to reduce sampling bias. TCRdb passed the public sequencing reads through fastp at Q25 and MiXCR, retaining productive beta sequences. Identical CDR3 proteins give one entry, which carries the most common genes and DNA. The V and J calls come from TCRdb's annotation, not from the publication. In all, the sample holds 99,000 or so distinct CDR3 sequences, and 69% of those were seen once. Jointly, the top ten make up around 9.5% of the sample.

Without any cell sorting, total RNA and DNA were co-extracted from approximately 22-30 mg of bulk tissue using the AllPrep DNA/RNA mini kit. Between November 2015 and early 2016, roughly 5 patients in China with histopathologically diagnosed primary liver carcinoma had their tumors surgically resected. At the time of sampling, the patients had chronic HBV infection and had not received any treatment. Each tumor was sampled at five spatially separated regions: the superior, inferior, left-lateral and right-lateral poles and the tumor centre. According to histology, viable tumor cells made up more than 75% of every tumor sample. Fresh tumor and adjacent tissue pieces were bisected; one half was stored in RNAlater at -80°C, the other sent for histology. Summary of the overall study and its limitations: Only the TCR beta chain was sequenced, so true repertoire diversity is likely underestimated because unpaired alpha chains were not captured. Comparison of CD4+ and CD8+ T cell repertoires was precluded by the use of bulk unsorted samples. Just about 8-25% of top clones turned up in all five regions of a tumor, which suggests spatial heterogeneity among tumor-infiltrating T cells. Consistent with antigen-driven expansion, pairs of tumor regions showed higher repertoire overlap (mean roughly 36%) than either tumor-adjacent pairs (around 17%) or tumor-blood pairs (about 15%). A significantly larger repertoire fraction was made up by the top 250 clones in tumors than in blood (p = 0.039). With just a few patients in the study, the authors point out that the findings should be validated in a larger study.

V is trimmed back by 4 bases and J by 4 bases, and the junction contains 10 bases that no gene match accounts for. The germline V gene specifies SGDLS as CDR1 and YYNGEE as CDR2. CDR3 length: 16 amino acids, cysteine to phenylalanine. Only the CDR3 part of the read is kept: 48 bases, read in frame from the first base. Note on this clonotype: Its cognate antigen has yet to be identified. No much larger clone is present one base from it, and per-base qualities are unavailable.

The sample taken for sequencing was liver tumor tissue from sampling region 5. The cell subset or site label for this specimen denotes: tumor region T5, tumor centre. The V and J genes are TRBV9 and TRBJ2-3; 9 central nucleotides agree with TRBD1. The sequence was obtained from a woman aged 60-75 years with primary liver carcinoma and hepatitis B virus infection. The DNA is as follows: TGTGCCAGCAGCCTATGGACAGGGGAGGGACCAGATACGCAGTATTTT. This yields the protein CASSLWTGEGPDTQYF.